One and the same sample provided the 20 T cell receptor beta chains below, sequenced in a study of T cells in localized non-small cell lung cancer. Generated by immunoSEQ multiplex PCR, the TCRdb table keeps only in-frame clones and is missing some. This sample carries more than 2,500 clones, roughly 32% of them seen once, and the ten largest clones take roughly 21%. Sample: lung tumor tissue, taken before any cancer treatment. Every receptor here comes from a female donor of 60 years or more with stage II squamous cell lung carcinoma.

The chain recombines TRBV7-6 with TRBJ2-3; possible D gene TRBD2, 5 bases. The CDR3 consists of 14 residues. CDR1 and CDR2 (germline): SGHVS, FNYEAQ. Deletions cut 1 base from V and 2 bases from J, with 7 bases between. CDR3 in amino acids: CASSLDGDTDTQYF. The CDR3 DNA sequence: TGTGCCAGCAGCTTAGACGGGGACACAGATACGCAGTATTTT.

The J gene is TRBJ2-7, the V gene TRBV28; no definite D call. Germline CDR1 is MDHEN and CDR2 is SYDVKM. The V end was cut by 6 bases, the J end by 7 bases, with 19 bases between. This CDR3 comprises 14 residues. In DNA, the CDR3 is TGTGCCAGCAGGCCCGGGCCCTTGCCCCCTGAGCAGTACTTC. Translated: CASRPGPLPPEQYF.

This chain uses TRBV5-1 with TRBJ2-7; D is possibly TRBD2 (6 bases). With 4 bases removed from V and 3 bases from J, the gap between germline ends came to 17 bases. CDR3 length: 15 residues. Looked up from germline, CDR1 is SGHRS and CDR2 is YFSETQ. The CDR3 sequence: CASSKGTGTLYEQYF. As DNA, the CDR3 is TGCGCCAGCAGCAAGGGGACTGGAACTCTCTACGAGCAGTACTTC.

This clone came up a few times. The chain combines TRBV11-3 with TRBJ1-2; D gene uncertain. The germline CDR1 and CDR2 sequences are SGHNT and YENEEA. The CDR3 has 15 amino acids. The V gene lost 5 bases and the J gene lost 8 bases, with 21 bases spanning the gap. The CDR3 DNA is TGTGCCAGCAGCCCTCAATGGTCCCAGATAGGCGGCTACACCTTC. Its translation is CASSPQWSQIGGYTF. Looking up the rest from reference TRBV11-3 and TRBJ1-2 gives the full variable domain: EAGVVQSPRYKIIEKKQPVAFWCNPISGHNTLYWYLQNLGQGPELLIRYENEEAVDDSQLPKDRFSAERLKGVDSTLKIQPAELGDSAVYLCASSPQWSQIGGYTFGSGTRLTVV.

This clone is termed medium-sized (0.01 to 0.1%). The rearrangement links TRBV6-8 to TRBJ2-7, with D possibly TRBD1 on 6 matching bases. Germline values: CDR1 MNHGY, CDR2 SAAAGT. V lost 6 bases and J 6 bases, leaving 12 bases between the germline ends. This CDR3 region has 12 residues. The CDR3 DNA is TGTGCCAGCAGCCCGACAGGAACCGAGCAGTACTTC. Translated: CASSPTGTEQYF.

The J gene is TRBJ1-5, the V gene TRBV6-8; 9 bases line up with TRBD1. Germline V gene sequence: CDR1 MNHGY, CDR2 SAAAGT. With 6 bases clipped from V and 4 bases from J, the junction kept 22 bases outside the gene matches. This CDR3 region has 20 residues. The CDR3 DNA reads TGTGCCAGCAGCGGGGGGTGTAGGACAGGGGTAAGTATCGGGAATCAGCCCCAGCATTTT. This encodes CASSGGCRTGVSIGNQPQHF.

This clone turned up a few times. The chain has TRBV9 and TRBJ2-1; 10 bases fit TRBD1. Germline V gene sequence: CDR1 SGDLS, CDR2 YYNGEE. The CDR3 is 15 amino acids. Trimming took 0 bases from V and 7 from J; bases not matched to a gene: 4. CDR3 residues: CASSVVGTGVNEQFF. CDR3 sequence (DNA): TGTGCCAGCAGCGTAGTCGGGACAGGGGTAAATGAGCAGTTCTTC.

V and J are TRBV9 and TRBJ1-1; TRBD1 is a possible D gene (5 bases). This CDR3 is 16 amino acids long. Germline CDR1 and CDR2: SGDLS and YYNGEE. V lost 3 bases to trimming and J lost 0 bases, with 15 bases between them. The CDR3 nucleotides read TGTGCCAGCAGCGCTACAGGTTCAACTATGAACACTGAAGCTTTCTTT. Translating it yields CASSATGSTMNTEAFF.

V usage is TRBV18 and J usage is TRBJ2-7, with TRBD1 matching 8 bases. This CDR3 contains 16 residues. Germline V lookup: CDR1 KGHSH, CDR2 LQKENI. With 6 bases clipped from V and 6 bases from J, the junction kept 16 bases outside the gene matches. CDR3: CASSPGAGQGLSEQYF. The CDR3 DNA follows: TGTGCCAGCTCCCCAGGGGCCGGACAGGGTCTCTCCGAGCAGTACTTC.

This clone was counted between two and nine times. The chain carries TRBV15 and TRBJ1-4, with D possibly matching TRBD1 (5 bases). V was clipped by 0 bases and J by 7 bases, with 15 bases between them. This CDR3 contains 16 residues. CDR1 is LNHNV and CDR2 is YYDKDF in the germline V gene (reference sequence). DNA of the CDR3: TGTGCCACCAGCAGAGATAAGGGAACTGGGGGTGAAAAACTGTTTTTT. As protein: CATSRDKGTGGEKLFF.

This rearrangement joins TRBV18 to TRBJ1-2, with TRBD1 identical over 9 bases. Germline CDR1 and CDR2: KGHSH and LQKENI. With V trimmed by 6 bases and J by 8 bases, 7 bases remained unmatched. There are 13 residues in the CDR3. The CDR3 DNA reads as TGTGCCAGCTCCCCTCGGACAGGGGACGGCTACACCTTC. Its protein is CASSPRTGDGYTF.

Only a few counts were recorded for this clone. The chain employs TRBV15 and TRBJ2-4, with 12 bases identical to TRBD2. Germline CDR1 and CDR2: LNHNV and YYDKDF (reference sequence). Trimming removed 5 bases from V and 4 bases from J; junction bases left unmatched: 6. The CDR3 covers 16 residues. The DNA for the CDR3 is TGTGCCACCAGCCCTCCTAGCGGGAGGGAAAAAAACATTCAGTACTTC. This encodes CATSPPSGREKNIQYF.

This chain connects TRBV18 to TRBJ1-1; tentative D call: TRBD1 (6 bases). The CDR3 sequence is 15 residues long. Germline-derived CDR1 and CDR2 are KGHSH and LQKENI. V lost 6 bases to trimming and J lost 11 bases, with 25 bases between them. CDR3 region: CASSQITLQGGGAFF. Written as DNA, the CDR3 is TGTGCCAGCTCCCAGATCACGCTACAGGGTGGCGGGGCTTTCTTT.

The chain recombines TRBV18 with TRBJ1-5; 7 bases are shared with TRBD1. The CDR3 loop spans 14 amino acids. J lost 4 bases, V lost 3 bases, and 3 bases had no gene match. CDR1 KGHSH and CDR2 LQKENI come from the germline V gene. CDR3 protein: CASSPGTENQPQHF. Written as DNA, the CDR3 is TGTGCCAGCTCACCCGGGACAGAAAATCAGCCCCAGCATTTT.

This clone was seen a few times. This chain connects TRBV9 to TRBJ1-3; no clear D gene. Germline CDR1 reads SGDLS; CDR2 reads YYNGEE. The CDR3 loop spans 13 amino acids. V lost 1 base to trimming and J lost 2 bases, with 4 bases between them. CDR3 region: CASSVSPGNTIYF. The CDR3 DNA sequence: TGTGCCAGCAGCGTATCCCCTGGAAACACCATATATTTT.

This clone appeared a few times. V is TRBV9 and J is TRBJ1-2; 12 bases line up with TRBD1. Losses at the gene ends were 3 bases for V and 3 bases for J; bases not matched to a gene: 6. The germline gives CDR1 SGDLS, CDR2 YYNGEE. This CDR3 comprises 16 residues. This chain's CDR3 is CASSAGTGGGYYGYTF. The CDR3 bases are TGTGCCAGCAGCGCCGGGACAGGGGGCGGGTACTATGGCTACACCTTC.

In its sample, this clone was seen a few times. This chain uses TRBV28 with TRBJ2-3; TRBD2 matches 8 bases. This CDR3 spans 16 amino acids. Germline V gene lookup returns CDR1 MDHEN and CDR2 SYDVKM. V was clipped by 1 base and J by 4 bases; unmatched bases: 7. The CDR3 protein is CASSLLRTSKSDTQYF. The CDR3 bases are TGTGCCAGCAGTTTATTGCGGACTAGCAAATCAGATACGCAGTATTTT.

This rearrangement joins TRBV7-5 to TRBJ2-5; TRBD2 is the table's D call, not checked against the DNA. TRBV7-5 is described as a pseudogene. This CDR3 region has 14 residues. CDR3 in DNA: TGTGCCAGCGCAGTAGCGGGAGGGGTGCAGACCCAGTACTTC. Translation: CASAVAGGVQTQYF.

V and J are TRBV29-1 and TRBJ2-1, with 10 bases fitting TRBD2. CDR3 length equals 13 residues. V trimming: 3 bases; J trimming: 6 bases; junction bases outside the gene matches: 2. From germline, CDR1 is SQVTM and CDR2 ANQGSEA. This CDR3 reads CSVDSSGSNEQFF. Here the CDR3 DNA reads TGCAGCGTTGACTCTAGCGGGAGCAATGAGCAGTTCTTC.

In its sample, this clone was seen a few times. The rearrangement links TRBV11-3 to TRBJ2-5; D not resolved. The length of the CDR3 is 14 residues. The germline gives CDR1 SGHNT, CDR2 YENEEA. Deletions cut 1 base from V and 2 bases from J, with 8 bases between. For the CDR3, the DNA is TGTGCCAGCAGCTTAGGAGCCAGGCAAGAGACCCAGTACTTC. It specifies CASSLGARQETQYF.